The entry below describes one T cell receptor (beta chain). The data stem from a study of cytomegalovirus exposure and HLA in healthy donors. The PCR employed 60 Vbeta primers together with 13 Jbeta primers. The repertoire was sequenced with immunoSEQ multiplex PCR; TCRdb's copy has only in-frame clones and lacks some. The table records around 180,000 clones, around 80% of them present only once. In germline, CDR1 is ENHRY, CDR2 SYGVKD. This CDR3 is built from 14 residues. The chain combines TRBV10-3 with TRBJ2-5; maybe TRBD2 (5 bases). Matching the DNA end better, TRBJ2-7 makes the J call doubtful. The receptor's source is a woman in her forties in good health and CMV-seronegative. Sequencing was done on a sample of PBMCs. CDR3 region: CAISESGRSYEQYF. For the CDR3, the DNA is TGTGCCATCAGTGAGTCTGGGAGATCCTACGAGCAGTACTTC.